The 4 T cell receptor beta chains below come from one sample, sequenced in a study of blood T cell repertoires in COVID-19. The method was immunoSEQ multiplex PCR; TCRdb's version includes in-frame clones alone and lacks a portion of them. The sample has 430,000 or so clones, 80% to 90% seen once. The sequenced sample consisted of peripheral blood. The receptors were sampled from a man younger than 30 with COVID-19, enrolled during active disease.

This chain uses TRBV3-1 (or the pseudogene TRBV3-2) with TRBJ2-1; 7 bases line up with TRBD2. Germline assignment: CDR1 LGHDT and CDR2 YNNKEL (reference sequence). The ends lost 1 base at V and 8 bases at J; junction bases unmatched: 8. The CDR3 loop spans 15 amino acids. CDR3 region: CASSQGTSASYEQFF. Here the CDR3 DNA reads TGTGCCAGCAGCCAAGGGACTAGTGCGAGTTATGAGCAGTTCTTC.

V gene TRBV19 combines with J gene TRBJ2-2; the match to TRBD1 covers 7 bases. This CDR3 region has 13 residues. The J segment lost 7 bases and the V segment lost 7 bases, leaving 6 bases of the junction unmatched. The germline gives CDR1 LNHDA, CDR2 SQIVND (reference sequence). The CDR3 DNA reads as TGTGCCAGTATGAAACAGGGGATCGGGGAGCTGTTTTTT. Residues: CASMKQGIGELFF. Combining the CDR3 with reference TRBV19 and TRBJ2-2 gives the whole variable domain DGGITQSPKYLFRKEGQNVTLSCEQNLNHDAMYWYRQDPGQGLRLIYYSQIVNDFQKGDIAEGYSVSREKKESFPLTVTSAQKNPTAFYLCASMKQGIGELFFGEGSRLTVL.

The J gene is TRBJ2-3, the V gene TRBV6-6; no firm D call. Trimming stripped 0 bases from V and 2 bases from J, with 9 bases between. This CDR3 contains 15 residues. Per germline, CDR1 MNHNY and CDR2 SVGAGI (reference sequence). DNA of the CDR3: TGTGCCAGCAGTTACTCGCCACAATACACAGATACGCAGTATTTT. It translates to CASSYSPQYTDTQYF.

The chain is built from TRBV4-2 and TRBJ2-6; 11 nucleotides agree with TRBD2. Germline V gives CDR1 LGHNA, CDR2 YNFKEQ. Trimming removed 2 bases from V and 4 bases from J; junction bases left unmatched: 10. The CDR3 runs 19 residues. The CDR3 sequence: CASSQPRGTSGFGANVLTF. The DNA for the CDR3 is TGTGCCAGCAGCCAACCCAGGGGGACTAGCGGTTTCGGGGCCAACGTCCTGACTTTC.